This TCR beta chain was captured by sequencing in a study of blood T cell repertoires in COVID-19 (dated by TCRdb to the early 2020s). Concerning the study at large: The collaborator samples originated in the United States, Italy and Spain and spanned the acute and convalescent phases of COVID-19. The prospective study material was composed of cDNA or gDNA derived from T cells, B-cell-depleted T cells, or PBMCs. The dataset comprised deeply sampled blood TCRbeta repertoires from subjects exposed to, actively infected with, or recovered from COVID-19. The repertoires were released in a freely available public database meant as a resource for research on the immune response to SARS-CoV-2. Samples came from the ongoing ImmuneRACE study (first 160 participants) plus 1,254 subjects from 6 global collaborators. Nearly every sample came with metadata listing a de-identified subject ID, COVID-19 status, age in years and sex. Where HLA class I and class II types were available, the types were taken from metadata supplied by the sample provider, not from assay-based typing.

Each collaborating institution followed its own protocols to collect whole blood in K2EDTA tubes. Collaborator samples were shipped for TCRbeta analysis as frozen whole blood, isolated PBMCs, or DNA extracted from either sample type. The CDR3 goes from the cysteine to the phenylalanine over 15 residues. Only the CDR3 part of the read is kept: 45 bases, read in frame from the first base. Trimming leaves V shorter by 2 bases and J shorter by 5 bases, with the junction holding 7 bases beyond the gene matches. For CDR1 and CDR2, the germline V gene lists MNHEY and SVGAGI. Study-wide findings and limitations: Clinical and demographic metadata were provided uncurated, with the amount varying by source and participant.

TCRbeta CDR3 regions were amplified from genomic DNA by means of the immunoSEQ Assay, a bias-controlled multiplex PCR. The paper's processing steps were these. The number of nucleated cells in each sample was estimated by amplification of reference gene primers within the assay. Sequence reads were collapsed and filtered to measure the absolute abundance of every unique TCRbeta CDR3 rearrangement. For each sample, productive Simpson clonality was calculated by taking the square root of Simpson's diversity index across productive rearrangements. This is the immuneACCESS table as TCRdb keeps it, with only in-frame sequences that have V and J called. A part of the clones is gone; compared with another copy, unresolved V genes explain less than half, and the rest is unexplained. V and J calls and clone size follow that table, whereas D and trimming were derived from the DNA. The sample includes roughly 140,000 clones, with about 80% observed a single time. The top ten clones comprise 5% to 7.5% of the sample.

In the case of this clone: Its antigen is still unknown. Base qualities are not at hand, and no much larger clone is one base apart.

Here the chain combines TRBV6-5 and TRBJ2-3; a stretch of 7 junction bases matches TRBD2. Sequencing was done on a sample of peripheral blood. The receptor was isolated from a human donor in a cohort sampled during active COVID-19. The base sequence is TGTGCCAGCAGTTACACTGGACTAGGACAAGATACGCAGTATTTT. Its amino acids are CASSYTGLGQDTQYF.